The clone carrying this T cell receptor beta chain is judged medium-sized (0.01 to 0.1%). Its specificity is not known. Measured with immunoSEQ multiplex PCR; TCRdb has only the in-frame clones, and not every one. The sample comprises around 5,000 clones, more than 60% of which are singletons, and 35% to 50% rests with the top ten. The sample originates from a study of CD8 T cell repertoires and HIV-1 epitope variants. About the study: Separate wells received one of Twenty-five Gag or Nef variant peptides. Tested: three Gag epitope families, Nef HW9 and YT9. An uncultured baseline aliquot held 1M T cells. Control wells had CMV/EBV/flu peptides, negative Ebola AY9, or no peptide.

The germline CDR1 and CDR2 sequences are SGHVS and FQNEAQ. The CDR3 covers 16 residues. The V end lost 4 bases, the J end lost 0 bases, and 16 bases lay between the germline ends. This sequence joins TRBV7-8 and TRBJ2-7; D is possibly TRBD2 (5 bases). Sequenced input: cultured CD8+ T cells derived from PBMCs. The TCR originated in a male donor with HIV. In DNA form, the CDR3 reads TGTGCCAGCAGCTCCCCTTGGGAGCGGAACTCCTACGAGCAGTACTTC. Protein sequence: CASSSPWERNSYEQYF.